This paragraph covers one TCR beta chain sequence. The CDR3 is 14 residues long. Germline V gives CDR1 SGHTA, CDR2 FQGNSA. V dropped 3 bases and J dropped 2 bases, with 11 bases sitting between them. This record comes from a study of T cell changes during pregnancy in multiple sclerosis. The table came from immunoSEQ multiplex PCR; TCRdb's copy has only in-frame clones and leaves some out. In the table there are under 110,000 clones, 75% to 95% of which are singletons. This clonotype was sampled from a female donor with multiple sclerosis, enrolled in a pregnancy study. The chain is built from TRBV7-2 and TRBJ2-7; D call uncertain. The specimen was peripheral blood, collected in the second trimester of pregnancy. CDR3 coding DNA: TGTGCCAGCAGCTTTCCTATCTCTGCCTACGAGCAGTACTTC. This codes for CASSFPISAYEQYF.